These 17 T cell receptor beta chains were all obtained from the same sample, sequenced in a study of T cell responses to AZD1222 COVID-19 vaccine. Sequenced by immunoSEQ multiplex PCR; TCRdb stores in-frame clones only, minus some. The sample lists 60,000 to 75,000 clones; around nine tenths were seen once. Here the sequenced sample was peripheral blood, taken on day 0 of AZD1222 vaccination. The source of these receptors is an adult in good health.

This clone was counted only a few times. The CDR3: CASKVNYGYTF. The DNA of the CDR3 is TGTGCCAGCAAGGTAAACTATGGCTACACCTTC. This rearrangement joins TRBV2 to TRBJ1-2; D gene unclear. The CDR3 runs to 11 residues. Germline V gives CDR1 SNHLY, CDR2 FYNNEI. Trimming took off 7 bases at V and 2 bases at J, with 5 bases between the two ends. Based on the CDR3 plus reference TRBV2 and TRBJ1-2, the full variable domain is EPEVTQTPSHQVTQMGQEVILRCVPISNHLYFYWYRQILGQKVEFLVSFYNNEISEKSEIFDDQFSVERPDGSNFTLKIRSTKLEDSAMYFCASKVNYGYTFGSGTRLTVV.

This clone was observed a few times. This chain joins TRBV6-2 or TRBV6-3 and TRBJ1-5, with D unresolved. The V and J ends lost 2 bases and 2 bases respectively, with 4 bases between them. This CDR3 region has 13 residues. Per germline, CDR1 MNHEY and CDR2 SVGEGT. CDR3 protein: CASSYDGNQPQHF. CDR3 DNA sequence: TGTGCCAGCAGTTACGACGGCAATCAGCCCCAGCATTTT.

V and J are TRBV6-1 and TRBJ1-6; D might be TRBD1 (5 bases). Trimming stripped 3 bases from V and 5 bases from J, with 8 bases between. Per the germline V gene, CDR1 is MNHNS and CDR2 is SASEGT. This CDR3 is 14 amino acids long. The CDR3, as DNA: TGTGCCAGCAGTGAGGGACGGCATAATTCACCCCTCCACTTT. Translating it yields CASSEGRHNSPLHF.

Only one count was recorded for this clone. This chain joins TRBV15 and TRBJ1-4, with D unresolved. V lost 2 bases and J lost 5, with 18 bases in between. There are 17 residues in the CDR3. From germline, CDR1 is LNHNV and CDR2 YYDKDF (reference sequence). CDR3 sequence: CATSRTSGDGANEKLFF. The CDR3 DNA reads as TGTGCCACCAGCAGAACCTCTGGAGACGGAGCGAATGAAAAACTGTTTTTT.

The genes are TRBV3-1 (or the pseudogene TRBV3-2) and TRBJ1-6; D remains unclear. The germline V and J ends were trimmed by 4 bases and 10 bases, with 8 bases remaining between them. The CDR3 totals 12 residues. Germline lookup yields CDR1 LGHDT and CDR2 YNNKEL (reference sequence). This CDR3 is CASSLPQSPLHF. As DNA, the CDR3 is TGTGCCAGCAGCCTACCCCAGTCACCCCTCCACTTT.

The chain links TRBV7-9 to TRBJ1-5; no definite D call. Trimming took 5 bases from V and 4 from J, leaving 6 bases between them. The CDR3 extends over 12 amino acids. Germline V gives CDR1 SEHNR, CDR2 FQNEAQ (reference sequence). The CDR3 bases are TGTGCCAGCAGCCGTGTAAATCAGCCCCAGCATTTT. Translation: CASSRVNQPQHF.

The chain carries TRBV14 and TRBJ1-2, with a possible D match to TRBD1 (5 bases). CDR3 length: 13 residues. CDR1 SGHDN and CDR2 FVKESK come from the germline V gene. V was trimmed by 4 bases and J by 6 bases, leaving 12 bases between them. The CDR3 here is CASSPGAGDGYTF. CDR3 sequence (DNA): TGTGCCAGCAGCCCCGGGGCAGGCGATGGCTACACCTTC.

This clone has a single count. The rearrangement uses TRBV2 and TRBJ2-2; 7 bases fit TRBD2. Germline trimming cut 4 bases from V and 6 bases from J; bases unmatched to any gene: 8. The germline V gene has CDR1 SNHLY and CDR2 FYNNEI. The CDR3 covers 15 residues. CDR3 nucleotides: TGTGCCAGCAGTGGGGGGAGGGCGTTCGCCGGGGAGCTGTTTTTT. Translated: CASSGGRAFAGELFF.

The gene calls are TRBV5-4 and TRBJ1-1; tentatively, D is TRBD1 (5 bases). The CDR3 is 14 residues long. Germline lookup yields CDR1 SGHNT and CDR2 YYREEE (reference sequence). Trimming shortened V by 0 bases and J by 6 bases, and 12 bases separated the two germline ends. The CDR3, as DNA: TGTGCCAGCAGCTTGGTTGGACAAATTTCTGAAGCTTTCTTT. It is translated as CASSLVGQISEAFF.

This sequence joins TRBV19 and TRBJ2-3, with TRBD1 matching over 7 bases. Trimming took 3 bases from V and 2 from J; bases not matched to a gene: 5. This CDR3 contains 15 residues. From germline, CDR1 is LNHDA and CDR2 SQIVND (reference sequence). CDR3 in DNA: TGTGCCAGTAGTATCGGGGACAGTCACACAGATACGCAGTATTTT. It yields the protein CASSIGDSHTDTQYF.

This chain links TRBV7-2 with TRBJ1-3; D unclear. Germline assignment: CDR1 SGHTA and CDR2 FQGNSA. Trimming cost V 1 base and J 3 bases, with 7 bases left between them. The CDR3 has 14 residues. This CDR3 reads CASSLGVHGNTIYF. Written as DNA, the CDR3 is TGTGCCAGCAGCTTAGGAGTCCATGGAAACACCATATATTTT.

Written as DNA, the CDR3 is TGTGCCAGCAGCGTAGGGCCGTCAGCGGGGACCTTCAATGAGCAGTTCTTC. Translation gives CASSVGPSAGTFNEQFF. V gene TRBV9 combines with J gene TRBJ2-1; TRBD2 aligns across 7 bases. The CDR3 consists of 17 residues. The ends lost 0 bases at V and 6 bases at J; junction bases unmatched: 12. Germline V gives CDR1 SGDLS, CDR2 YYNGEE.

The chain joins TRBV21-1 to TRBJ2-3; the D segment call TRBD2 is taken from the table without a DNA check. TRBV21-1 is listed as a pseudogene. The CDR3 is 20 amino acids. CDR3 sequence: CASSKAGTHEGPSNTDTQYF. DNA for the CDR3: TGTGCCAGCAGCAAAGCGGGAACCCACGAGGGTCCTTCGAACACAGATACGCAGTATTTT.

This clone appeared a few times. V gene TRBV4-1 combines with J gene TRBJ2-7, with 9 bases fitting TRBD2. The CDR3 is 14 amino acids. Germline CDR1 is MGHRA and CDR2 is YSYEKL. J lost 2 bases, V lost 3 bases, and 2 bases had no gene match. The CDR3 bases are TGCGCCAGCAGCCAGCTAGCGGGAACCTACGAGCAGTACTTC. Its protein is CASSQLAGTYEQYF.

J is TRBJ1-1 and V is TRBV10-3; D ambiguous. This CDR3 contains 14 residues. Trimming removed 7 bases at V and 6 bases at J, with 18 bases between. Germline CDR1 and CDR2: ENHRY and SYGVKD. This CDR3 reads CAIKDYRASAEAFF. CDR3 coding DNA: TGTGCCATCAAAGATTACCGGGCCTCCGCTGAAGCTTTCTTT.

The rearrangement joins TRBV5-1 to TRBJ2-1; D perhaps matches TRBD1 (7 bases). Trimming pared 5 bases from V and 8 bases from J, leaving 17 bases between. Germline assignment: CDR1 SGHRS and CDR2 YFSETQ. The CDR3 runs to 14 residues. The CDR3, as DNA: TGCGCCAGCAGACCCAACAGGGGCGGGGATGAGCAGTTCTTC. This gives the protein CASRPNRGGDEQFF.

V gene TRBV10-3 combines with J gene TRBJ2-5; no definite D call. In germline, CDR1 is ENHRY, CDR2 SYGVKD. The V gene lost 0 bases and the J gene lost 4 bases, with 6 bases spanning the gap. This CDR3 is built from 13 residues. CDR3 amino acids: CAISESTRETQYF. The CDR3 DNA is TGTGCCATCAGTGAGTCGACGCGAGAGACCCAGTACTTC.